This record looks at one TCR beta chain sequence and its context. This record comes from a study of Ad26.COV2.S vaccination and SARS-CoV-2 variants. In germline, CDR1 is SGHDT, CDR2 YYEEEE. The CDR3 contains 16 residues. Trimming removed 2 bases from V and 5 bases from J, with 17 bases in between. This sample's treatment: around 19 received Ad26.COV2.S at low or high dose, single or two shots; about 5 received placebo; per-sample allocation not given. Repertoires come from day 63 after the first vaccine or placebo injection. TCRdb keeps only in-frame clones here, not all; method: immunoSEQ multiplex PCR. Of more than 350,000 clones in the sample, approximately 92% were seen once.

The sequences come from peripheral blood, collected in a trial of Ad26.COV2.S vaccine versus placebo. The receptor was derived from a person aged 18-60 years who received the Ad26.COV2.S COVID-19 vaccine or a placebo. V usage is TRBV5-6 and J usage is TRBJ1-5; D is perhaps TRBD1 (5 bases). The CDR3 loop reads CASSFSQGGSYQPQHF. The DNA for the CDR3 is TGTGCCAGCAGCTTCTCTCAGGGCGGGTCCTATCAGCCCCAGCATTTT.